This T cell receptor (beta chain) derives from a study of T cell responses to AZD1222 COVID-19 vaccine (dated by TCRdb to about 2021). Looking at the study overall: TCR sequencing was performed for roughly 250 trial participants, of whom 200 to 210 were given two doses of AZD1222 and some 26 were given two doses of MenACWY control vaccine. Trial participants were enrolled into age subgroups of 18-55, 56-69 and 70-plus years, which contained roughly 150, 30 and 60 TCR-sequenced participants, respectively. Overall study outcomes, separate from this receptor: Conclusions about previously exposed vaccinees are limited because only five to seven AZD1222 recipients were SARS-CoV-2 seropositive at baseline. After two AZD1222 doses, both the breadth and the depth of spike-specific TCRs were significantly higher than at day 0 and than in MenACWY recipients. The 56-69-year group was small, and its depth increase did not reach significance, likely because of low power. Most participants were white British and females outnumbered males, and the authors suggested that clonal diversity may have been underestimated. Because no day 14 peak-response samples were available, the repertoires could be characterized only after the peak T cell response. Reportedly, close to half of the unique spike-specific TCRs recognized epitopes lying outside the regions that are mutated in the B.1.351 and B.1.1.7 variants. Vaccine-associated CD4 TCRs spanned the whole spike protein, with dominant responses in regions 160-218 and 743-854.

This specimen's time point label, interpreted: about 28 days (+/-7) after the second vaccine dose. AZD1222 recipients with second doses at about 4 weeks or about 12 weeks were pooled, because spike-specific TCR depth and breadth did not differ between schedules. Vaccinee samples were obtained from the UK trials COV001 and COV002, which included a single-blind randomized controlled phase 2/3 trial of AZD1222 (ChAdOx1 nCoV-19) in healthy adults. Trial participant PBMC samples were collected at day 0 and day 28 after the second dose for TCRbeta chain sequencing. The CDR3 regions of human TCRbeta chains were analyzed by immunosequencing. Processing in the source paper ran as follows. Repertoire TCRs were checked for matches against a reference library of SARS-CoV-2-specific TCRs that had been generated using the MIRA antigen-specificity platform. Breadth was defined as the fraction of unique TCRs that were SARS-CoV-2-associated, and depth was defined as the fraction of total T cells that were SARS-CoV-2-associated. Using the MIRA data, each spike-specific TCR was mapped to the spike region that the TCR reacts to and placed in a CD4 or CD8 class. Log10-transformed breadth and depth values were compared by one-way ANOVA with Sidak's multiple comparisons tests. As stored in TCRdb, this immuneACCESS dataset retains in-frame rearrangements with V and J assigned. A fraction of the clones does not appear; measured against another copy, unresolved V genes explain less than half of the discrepancy, and the remainder lacks a known reason. The V and J calls and the clone size are those of that table, but D and trimming were determined from the DNA. The sample contains about 120,000 clones, more than 75% of them found a single time. The top ten hold around 4% of the sample.

For this clone: Its antigen is unknown. No base quality information exists; no much larger clone differs at one position.

The TCR was taken from an adult who received the AZD1222 COVID-19 vaccine. Sequencing was performed on peripheral blood, taken 28 days after the second AZD1222 dose.

The CDR3 reads as follows: CASSSLQGAGYGYTF. In nucleotide form, the sequence is TGTGCCAGCAGCTCCCTACAGGGGGCAGGCTATGGCTACACCTTC. The V and J genes are TRBV11-2 and TRBJ1-2; 9 bases in the middle match TRBD1. Inclusive of the bounding cysteine and phenylalanine, the CDR3 is 15 residues long. This entry keeps only the CDR3 DNA: 45 bases, framed from base 1. As encoded in the germline V gene, CDR1 is SGHAT while CDR2 is FQNNGV. V trim: 4 bases; J trim: 4 bases; unmatched bases: 7.